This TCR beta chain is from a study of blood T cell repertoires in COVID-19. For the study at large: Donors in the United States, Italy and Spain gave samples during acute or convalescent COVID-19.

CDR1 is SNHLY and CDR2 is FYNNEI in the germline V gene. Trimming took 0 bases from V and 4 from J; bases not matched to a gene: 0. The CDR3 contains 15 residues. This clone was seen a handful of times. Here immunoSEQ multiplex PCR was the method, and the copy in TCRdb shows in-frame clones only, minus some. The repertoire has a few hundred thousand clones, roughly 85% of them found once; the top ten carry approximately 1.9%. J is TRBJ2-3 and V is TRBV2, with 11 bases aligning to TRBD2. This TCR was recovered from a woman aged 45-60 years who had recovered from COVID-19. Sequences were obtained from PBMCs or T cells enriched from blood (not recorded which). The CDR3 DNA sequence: TGTGCCAGCAGTGAAGCTAGCGGGAGGGCAGATACGCAGTATTTT. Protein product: CASSEASGRADTQYF.